A single sample is the source of the 14 T cell receptor beta chains below, sequenced in a study of Ad26.COV2.S vaccination and SARS-CoV-2 variants. The treatment was: 15 to 20 received Ad26.COV2.S at low or high dose, single or two shots; 5 received placebo; per-sample allocation not given. Sampling occurred on day 63 after the first vaccine or placebo injection. Data came from immunoSEQ multiplex PCR; TCRdb stores just in-frame clones and leaves some out. The repertoire has over 400,000 clones, roughly 90% of them found once; the top ten carry 1.5% to 2%. Specimen: peripheral blood, collected in a trial of Ad26.COV2.S vaccine versus placebo. These receptors were collected from a person between 18 and 60 years old who received the Ad26.COV2.S COVID-19 vaccine or a placebo.

The chain uses TRBV6-2 or TRBV6-3 and TRBJ2-1; 12 bases match TRBD2. The CDR3 totals 15 residues. The germline V gene encodes CDR1 MNHEY and CDR2 SVGEGT. V gave up 4 bases and J gave up 12 bases; unmatched junction bases: 10. Written as DNA, the CDR3 is TGTGCCAGCAGTTCAGGGCTAGCGGGGGGGCGCGGGCAGTTCTTC. It codes for CASSSGLAGGRGQFF.

The chain combines TRBV12-3 or TRBV12-4 with TRBJ2-2; a weak D match, TRBD1 (6 bases). The CDR3 totals 13 residues. V was clipped by 6 bases and J by 5 bases, with 10 bases between them. CDR3 DNA sequence: TGTGCCAGCAGACTAGGGGGTACCGGGGAGCTGTTTTTT. Amino acid sequence: CASRLGGTGELFF.

The chain has TRBV2 and TRBJ2-1; 9 nucleotides align to TRBD2. Germline CDR1 is SNHLY and CDR2 is FYNNEI. The CDR3 length is 15 residues. The ends lost 3 bases at V and 4 bases at J; junction bases unmatched: 4. CDR3 DNA: TGTGCCAGCAGTGAGACTAGCGGACAATACAATGAGCAGTTCTTC. Protein product: CASSETSGQYNEQFF.

V usage is TRBV5-8 and J usage is TRBJ2-4; D assignment may be TRBD1 or TRBD2 (5 bases each). The germline V gene has CDR1 SGHTS and CDR2 YDEGEE. Trimming shortened V by 1 base and J by 2 bases, and 10 bases separated the two germline ends. This CDR3 comprises 15 residues. CDR3: CASSLRGGPKNIQYF. CDR3 coding DNA: TGTGCCAGCAGCTTGCGTGGGGGACCCAAAAACATTCAGTACTTC.

A note on this clone: The sample holds other DNA sequences that translate to the same CDR3. The CDR3 DNA reads TGTGCCTGGAGTGTGACGGGTAATCAGCCCCAGCATTTT. This codes for CAWSVTGNQPQHF. The chain employs TRBV30 and TRBJ1-5; no clear D gene. Germline CDR1 and CDR2: GTSNPN and SVGIG (reference sequence). Trimming cost V 0 bases and J 4 bases, with 7 bases left between them. CDR3 size: 13 residues.

The V and J genes are TRBV5-1 and TRBJ2-2; TRBD2 might be the D (6 bases). The V and J ends lost 5 bases and 2 bases respectively, with 10 bases between them. The germline gives CDR1 SGHRS, CDR2 YFSETQ. CDR3 length: 14 amino acids. The CDR3 reads CASRWEANTGELFF. Here the CDR3 DNA reads TGCGCCAGCAGGTGGGAGGCAAACACCGGGGAGCTGTTTTTT. Based on the CDR3 plus reference TRBV5-1 and TRBJ2-2, the full variable domain is KAGVTQTPRYLIKTRGQQVTLSCSPISGHRSVSWYQQTPGQGLQFLFEYFSETQRNKGNFPGRFSGRQFSNSRSEMNVSTLELGDSALYLCASRWEANTGELFFGEGSRLTVL.

This clone has more than one count but fewer than ten. The chain couples TRBV27 to TRBJ1-5; no firm D call. There are 15 residues in the CDR3. V lost 2 bases and J 3 bases, leaving 11 bases between the germline ends. In germline, CDR1 is MNHEY, CDR2 SMNVEV (reference sequence). The CDR3 reads CASSLRSDSNQPQHF. DNA for the CDR3: TGTGCCAGCAGTTTAAGGTCAGATTCCAATCAGCCCCAGCATTTT.

The chain has TRBV27 and TRBJ1-1; 9 nucleotides align to TRBD1. Trimming at V came to 3 bases and at J to 4 bases, leaving 6 bases not matched to a gene. Germline V gene lookup returns CDR1 MNHEY and CDR2 SMNVEV (reference sequence). The CDR3 sequence is 15 residues long. The CDR3 coding sequence is TGTGCCAGCAGTTTTCGCGGACAGGGGATCACTGAAGCTTTCTTT. It yields the protein CASSFRGQGITEAFF.

This sequence joins TRBV2 and TRBJ1-2; TRBD1 matches 9 bases. V was pared by 5 bases and J by 3 bases, with 7 bases of the junction left unmatched. CDR3 length: 15 residues. Looked up from germline, CDR1 is SNHLY and CDR2 is FYNNEI. This chain's CDR3 is CASSLKTGGYYGYTF. CDR3 in DNA: TGTGCCAGCAGTTTAAAAACAGGGGGCTACTATGGCTACACCTTC.

This chain links TRBV5-6 with TRBJ2-5; unclear D gene. Trimming stripped 4 bases from V and 10 bases from J, with 11 bases between. Looked up from germline, CDR1 is SGHDT and CDR2 is YYEEEE. The CDR3 has 11 amino acids. The chain's CDR3 is CASSLVKVQYF. DNA of the CDR3: TGTGCCAGCAGCCTCGTTAAGGTCCAGTACTTC.

This chain links TRBV19 with TRBJ1-6; D is perhaps TRBD1 (5 bases). This CDR3 contains 15 residues. Germline V gives CDR1 LNHDA, CDR2 SQIVND (reference sequence). V dropped 7 bases and J dropped 0 bases, with 10 bases sitting between them. This CDR3 is CASTYDSSYNSPLHF. CDR3 nucleotide sequence: TGTGCCAGTACCTACGACAGCTCCTATAATTCACCCCTCCACTTT.

This sequence joins TRBV9 and TRBJ2-7; possibly TRBD1 for D (7 bases). Germline V lookup: CDR1 SGDLS, CDR2 YYNGEE. The CDR3 extends over 14 amino acids. The germline V and J ends were trimmed by 3 bases and 1 base, with 11 bases remaining between them. The CDR3 nucleotides read TGTGCCAGCAGCGACGGGGGACAGTCCTACGAGCAGTACTTC. Protein: CASSDGGQSYEQYF. The variable domain in full, with the rest retrieved from reference TRBV9 and TRBJ2-7, is DSGVTQTPKHLITATGQRVTLRCSPRSGDLSVYWYQQSLDQGLQFLIQYYNGEERAKGNILERFSAQQFPDLHSELNLSSLELGDSALYFCASSDGGQSYEQYFGPGTRLTVT.

The J gene is TRBJ1-4, the V gene TRBV19; D not resolved. Germline CDR1 is LNHDA and CDR2 is SQIVND (reference sequence). The V end was cut by 5 bases, the J end by 8 bases, with 12 bases between. This CDR3 region has 13 residues. The CDR3 loop reads CASSSWGREKLFF. The CDR3 coding sequence is TGTGCCAGTAGTTCGTGGGGAAGGGAAAAACTGTTTTTT.

This chain links TRBV6-5 with TRBJ1-6; the D gene is possibly TRBD1 (5 bases). Trimming took off 6 bases at V and 10 bases at J, with 13 bases between the two ends. The germline gives CDR1 MNHEY, CDR2 SVGAGI. The CDR3 is made up of 13 amino acids. The CDR3: CASRPDRESPLHF. DNA of the CDR3: TGTGCCAGCAGACCAGACAGAGAGTCACCCCTCCACTTT.